Included here is one TCR beta chain sequence, with context. The table lists this clonotype with many counts. It lacks a known antigen. Base qualities are not at hand, and no much larger clone is one base apart. Stable Graves' hyperthyroidism was defined as no progression to ophthalmopathy during 18 months of follow-up. Hyperthyroidism patients were newly diagnosed, with disease duration under 2 months, and aged 18 to 65 years. Patients with uncontrolled infections, other autoimmune diseases, pregnancy or lactation were excluded. Diagnoses were based on clinical symptoms, serum thyroxine and TRAb, thyroid ultrasound and orbital computed tomography. Ficoll-Paque density gradient centrifugation was used to isolate PBMCs from about 9.4 ml of fresh peripheral blood. Total RNA was extracted with Trizol reagent, and quality was checked on an Agilent 2100 Bioanalyzer. The TCR beta CDR3 regions were amplified from the RNA transcripts. For the first round of RT-PCR on the TCR CDR3, the HTBI primer set was used together with the Qiagen OneStep RT-PCR kit. Libraries were constructed in a second round of multiplex PCR, after which size selection and purification were carried out. Libraries were sequenced paired-end with 100 bp reads on an Illumina HiSeq2000. The authors processed their data as follows. Raw data were processed with SOAPnuke, discarding reads with adapters, uncalled bases, mean Phred below 15, or no exact constant-primer or identifier match. COPE v1.2.5 was used to merge high-quality paired reads, and clonotypes were defined as unique nucleotide sequences. MiTCR v1.1 was used to align the clonotypes against IMGT TRBV, TRBD and TRBJ reference segments. Only V-J combinations with frequency above 0.0001, covering about 99% of repertoires, were analysed. A TCS score was defined as the ratio between F50 (clonal expansion) and ExV (chaos), using BLOSUM62-based TCRdist between CDR3 peptides within each V-J. Welch's t-statistics and random forest reduced around 550 V-J features to 13, which were used in a naive Bayes classifier (R e1071). Using fastp trimming at Q25 and MiXCR clonotype assembly, TCRdb reanalyzed the public sequencing data and kept in-frame beta chains. A single entry per CDR3 protein holds the most common genes and DNA from its merged rows. These V and J calls derive from TCRdb rather than the authors' analysis. Recorded for this sample are 350,000 to 400,000 distinct CDR3 sequences; about 15% of them occurred a single time. The top ten clonotypes cover roughly 9.6% of the sample.

This entry is derived from a study of T cells in Graves' hyperthyroidism and ophthalmopathy (dated by TCRdb to between 2018 and 2021). Describing the broader study: Peripheral blood was sampled at the time of initial diagnosis, prior to any treatment. Whether ophthalmopathy could be predicted prospectively was tested in an independent validation cohort made up of under 20 hyperthyroidism patients plus 17 patients who later progressed to ophthalmopathy. Thyroid tissue and blood T-cell repertoires from more than 5 Graves' hyperthyroidism patients were also compared in the study. After sampling, hyperthyroidism patients received methimazole starting at 30 mg daily, and ophthalmopathy patients received high-dose intravenous methylprednisolone. The 100 or so discovery patients were divided at random into training and test sets in a 7:3 ratio. A discovery cohort of about 96 patients, fewer than 50 with Graves' ophthalmopathy and approximately 55 with stable Graves' hyperthyroidism, was used to find distinguishing TCR V-J signatures. TCR Vbeta CDR3 sequencing of 120 to 150 peripheral blood samples (43 ophthalmopathy, 75 to 80 hyperthyroidism and around 17 progressor patients) is reported in the paper. Overall study results and their limits: Most expanded thyroid clonotypes (frequency above 0.001) were also detected in blood, suggesting blood repertoires may reflect thyroid immune responses. Sample size was not statistically predetermined, and blinding of investigators to group allocation was not performed. In validation, the model predicted progression to ophthalmopathy with approximately 71% sensitivity and roughly 72% specificity, a median of 6.5 months before onset. A 13 V-J signature model separated ophthalmopathy from stable hyperthyroidism, with about 90% sensitivity and about 81% specificity in cross-validation and 80%/75% in testing.

The sequence was collected from a woman in her sixties with Graves' hyperthyroidism. Sample: blood.

This receptor has the CDR3 CASSPATRTSGRHEQFF. The bases read TGTGCCAGCTCACCAGCTACGCGGACTAGCGGGAGACATGAGCAGTTCTTC. The chain couples TRBV18 to TRBJ2-1, with 13 junctional bases fitting TRBD2. V ends up 2 bases short and J 8 bases short, with an unmatched junction base count of 9. CDR3 length: 17 amino acids, cysteine to phenylalanine. Left in the record is the CDR3 DNA by itself, 51 bases read in frame from the first base. The germline V gene specifies KGHSH as CDR1 and LQKENI as CDR2.